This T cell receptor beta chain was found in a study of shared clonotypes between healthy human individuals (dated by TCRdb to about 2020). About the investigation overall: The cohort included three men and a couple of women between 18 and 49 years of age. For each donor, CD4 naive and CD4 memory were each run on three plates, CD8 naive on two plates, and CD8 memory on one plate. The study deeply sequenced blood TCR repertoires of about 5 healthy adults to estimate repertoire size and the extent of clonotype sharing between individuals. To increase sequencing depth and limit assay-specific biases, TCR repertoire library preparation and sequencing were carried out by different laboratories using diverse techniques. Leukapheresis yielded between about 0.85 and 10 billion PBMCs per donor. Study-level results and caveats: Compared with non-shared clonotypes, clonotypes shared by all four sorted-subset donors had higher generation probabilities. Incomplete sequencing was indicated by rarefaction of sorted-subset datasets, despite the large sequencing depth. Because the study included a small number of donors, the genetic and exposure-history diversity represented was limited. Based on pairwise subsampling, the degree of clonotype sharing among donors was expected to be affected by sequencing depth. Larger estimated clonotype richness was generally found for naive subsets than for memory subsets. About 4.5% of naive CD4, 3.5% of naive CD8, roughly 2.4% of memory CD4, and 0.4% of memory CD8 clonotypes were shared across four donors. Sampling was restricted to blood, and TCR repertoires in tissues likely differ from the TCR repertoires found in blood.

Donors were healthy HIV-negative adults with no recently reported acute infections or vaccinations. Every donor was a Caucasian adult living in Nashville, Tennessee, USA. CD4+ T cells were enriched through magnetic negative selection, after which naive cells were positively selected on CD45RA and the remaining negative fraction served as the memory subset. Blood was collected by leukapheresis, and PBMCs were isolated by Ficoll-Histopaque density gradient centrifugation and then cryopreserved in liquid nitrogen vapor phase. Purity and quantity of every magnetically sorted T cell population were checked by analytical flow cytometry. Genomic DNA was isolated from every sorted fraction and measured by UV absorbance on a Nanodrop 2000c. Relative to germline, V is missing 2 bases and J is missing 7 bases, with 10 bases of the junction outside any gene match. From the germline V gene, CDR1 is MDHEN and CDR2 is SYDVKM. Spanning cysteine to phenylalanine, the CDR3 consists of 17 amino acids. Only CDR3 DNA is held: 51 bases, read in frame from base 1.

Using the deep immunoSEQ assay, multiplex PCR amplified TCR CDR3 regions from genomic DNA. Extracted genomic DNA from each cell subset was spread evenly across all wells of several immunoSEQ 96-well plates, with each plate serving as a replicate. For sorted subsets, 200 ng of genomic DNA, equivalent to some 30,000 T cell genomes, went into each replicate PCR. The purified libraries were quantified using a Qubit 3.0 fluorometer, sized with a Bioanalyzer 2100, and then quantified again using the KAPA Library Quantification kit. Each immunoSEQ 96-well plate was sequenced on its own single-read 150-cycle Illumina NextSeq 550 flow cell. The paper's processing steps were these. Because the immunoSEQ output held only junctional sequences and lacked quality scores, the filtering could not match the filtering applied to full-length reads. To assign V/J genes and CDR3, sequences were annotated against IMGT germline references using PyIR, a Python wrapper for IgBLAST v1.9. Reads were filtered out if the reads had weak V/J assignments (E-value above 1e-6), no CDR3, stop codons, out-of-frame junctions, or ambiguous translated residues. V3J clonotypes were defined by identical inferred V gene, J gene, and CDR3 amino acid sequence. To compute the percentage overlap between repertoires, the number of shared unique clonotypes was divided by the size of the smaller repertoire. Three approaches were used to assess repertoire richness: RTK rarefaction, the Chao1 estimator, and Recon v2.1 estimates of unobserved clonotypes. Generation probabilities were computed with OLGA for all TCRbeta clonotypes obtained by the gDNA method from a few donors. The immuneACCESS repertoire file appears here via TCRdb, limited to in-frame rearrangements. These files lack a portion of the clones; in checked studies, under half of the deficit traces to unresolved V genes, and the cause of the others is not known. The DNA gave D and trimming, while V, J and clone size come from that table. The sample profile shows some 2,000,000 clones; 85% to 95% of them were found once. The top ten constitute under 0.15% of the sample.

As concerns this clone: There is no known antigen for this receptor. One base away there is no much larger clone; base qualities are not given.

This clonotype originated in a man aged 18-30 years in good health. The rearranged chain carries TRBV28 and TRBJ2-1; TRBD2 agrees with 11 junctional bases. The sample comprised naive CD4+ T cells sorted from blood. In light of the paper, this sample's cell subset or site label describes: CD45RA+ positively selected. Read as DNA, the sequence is TGTGCCAGCAGTTTACCCGCACTAGCGGGGGAGAGGAATGAGCAGTTCTTC. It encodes CASSLPALAGERNEQFF.